These T cell receptor beta chains were read from a single sample in a study of cytomegalovirus exposure and HLA in healthy donors. Method: immunoSEQ multiplex PCR; TCRdb's copy keeps in-frame clones and lacks some. The sample lists roughly 100,000 clones, 75% to 85% occurring once. The specimen was PBMCs. These receptor sequences come from a man in his thirties or forties in good health and CMV-seronegative. Both conserved end residues are trimmed from each CDR3.

cdr3_aa j_call v_call
ASSPRAGDYEQY TRBJ2-7 TRBV18
ASSQLASPSEQY TRBJ2-7 TRBV7-8
ASSIYRMGTTQY TRBJ2-3 TRBV19
ASSPAVGQGHNEQF TRBJ2-1 TRBV5-1
SVESGDEKLF TRBJ1-4 TRBV29-1
ASSLNRGGYGYT TRBJ1-2 TRBV6-5
ASSEGLGRYEQY TRBJ2-7 TRBV6-1
ASSHPSTQRGQF TRBJ2-1 TRBV4-2
ASSETAYEQY TRBJ2-7 TRBV6-1
ASRGQGANQPQH TRBJ1-5 TRBV28
ASSQQETQY TRBJ2-5 TRBV2
ASARQVRNYGYT TRBJ1-2 TRBV12-5
ASSLAHLLQSSGANVLT TRBJ2-6 TRBV5-1
ASSLGTGNEGWNTGELF TRBJ2-2 TRBV5-5
ASSEGQGRNIQY TRBJ2-4 TRBV5-1
ASSSRGEGQGRNEQF TRBJ2-1 TRBV4-3
ASSQGSGGWTEAF TRBJ1-1 TRBV4-3
ASSLSAGVEQY TRBJ2-7 TRBV27
ASSRTGGKQPQH TRBJ1-5 TRBV7-8
ASSLQGSSNQPQH TRBJ1-5 TRBV7-9
ASSLGGPDRAGGYT TRBJ1-2 TRBV5-4
ASSLVRTGVPGELF TRBJ2-2 TRBV7-2
ASSSYRGPDTGELF TRBJ2-2 TRBV11-3
ASSWGRQPQH TRBJ1-5 TRBV5-8
ASSIQGFSYEQY TRBJ2-7 TRBV5-6
ASSPPPAGRIPGQF TRBJ2-1 TRBV14
ASSPYFTDTQY TRBJ2-3 TRBV9
ASGMTSGASYEQY TRBJ2-7 TRBV6-5
ASSLGGFWQETQY TRBJ2-5 TRBV28
ASRYRGTDTQY TRBJ2-3 TRBV6-5
ASSYGTRTYEQY TRBJ2-7 TRBV6-5
ASSYSRDKASPLH TRBJ1-6 TRBV6-5